This TCR beta chain was recovered during a study of blood T cell repertoires in COVID-19. Study processing details: Amplifying reference gene primers gave estimates of nucleated cell counts. The method was immunoSEQ multiplex PCR; TCRdb's version includes in-frame clones alone and lacks a portion of them. V and J calls and clone size come straight from that table; D and trimming were deduced from the DNA. Of 100,000 to 150,000 clones in the sample, about 80% were seen once. CDR1 is ENHRY and CDR2 is SYGVKD in the germline V gene. J was trimmed by 1 base and V by 8 bases; bases with no gene match: 4. The CDR3 runs 13 residues.

The source material was peripheral blood. The gene calls are TRBV10-3 and TRBJ1-1; 7 nucleotides agree with TRBD1. The sequence was obtained from a man aged 60 to 69 with acute or convalescent COVID-19. CDR3 protein: CAIQDRENTEAFF. CDR3 coding DNA: TGTGCCATCCAAGACAGGGAGAACACTGAAGCTTTCTTT.